This is a list of T cell receptor beta chains from one sample in a study of regulatory T cells in long-lasting Graves disease. MiXCR, run by TCRdb on the multiplex PCR reads, gives a single entry per CDR3 protein. The table lists 430,000 or so distinct CDR3 sequences, under 25% of them singletons, with roughly 13% in the top ten. Sequencing used peripheral blood mononuclear cells (PBMCs), obtained when the disease was refractory, from a patient treated with antithyroid drugs. The source is a female donor with Graves disease. Each CDR3 is given with its conserved first and last residue. The order of the fields is J gene, V gene, D gene, clone size, CDR3 DNA, CDR3 protein. The D gene is left open where the match is weak. Not every row has a clone size; where given, it reads once, few, many or a size class.

J gene: TRBJ1-2
V gene: TRBV5-4
D gene: TRBD1
clone size: few
CDR3 DNA: TGTGCCAGCAGCGCGGACAGGGAGTGGCTCACCTTC
CDR3 protein: CASSADREWLTF

J gene: TRBJ1-5
V gene: TRBV19
D gene: TRBD1
clone size: few
CDR3 DNA: TGTGCCAGTAGAAATCTAGGGGGCGTAGAGCCCCAGCATTTT
CDR3 protein: CASRNLGGVEPQHF

J gene: TRBJ2-7
V gene: TRBV3-1
D gene: .
clone size: many
CDR3 DNA: TGTGCCAGCAGCCGTCGGACTATTAAGAGTAACGAGCAGTACTTC
CDR3 protein: CASSRRTIKSNEQYF

J gene: TRBJ2-2
V gene: TRBV7-9
D gene: .
clone size: .
CDR3 DNA: TGTGCCAGCAGCTCAACGGTGACGAAGCTGTTTTTT
CDR3 protein: CASSSTVTKLFF

J gene: TRBJ1-6
V gene: TRBV14
D gene: .
clone size: few
CDR3 DNA: TGTGCCAGCAGCCAAGATCGCGGGGAGTATTCACCCCTCCACTTT
CDR3 protein: CASSQDRGEYSPLHF

J gene: TRBJ1-6
V gene: TRBV11-2
D gene: TRBD1
clone size: .
CDR3 DNA: TGTGCCAGCAGCTTCATCCCCGGGACAGGAAAAAGTAACTCTTCACCCCTCCACTTT
CDR3 protein: CASSFIPGTGKSNSSPLHF

J gene: TRBJ2-7
V gene: TRBV5-1
D gene: TRBD2
clone size: many
CDR3 DNA: TGCGCCAGCAGCTTGAGTAGCGGGAGCCACGAGCAGTACTTC
CDR3 protein: CASSLSSGSHEQYF

J gene: TRBJ1-1
V gene: TRBV28
D gene: .
clone size: many
CDR3 DNA: TGTGCCAGCAGTTTACAGGGGGAAGCTTTCTTT
CDR3 protein: CASSLQGEAFF

J gene: TRBJ2-7
V gene: TRBV7-8
D gene: .
clone size: many
CDR3 DNA: TGTGCCAGCAGCTTAGGACAGGGGACTACCTACGAGCAGTACTTC
CDR3 protein: CASSLGQGTTYEQYF

J gene: TRBJ2-7
V gene: TRBV9
D gene: TRBD1
clone size: .
CDR3 DNA: TGTGCCAGCAGCGTAGGGGGGACAGCCTCATACGAGCAGTACTTC
CDR3 protein: CASSVGGTASYEQYF

J gene: TRBJ2-7
V gene: TRBV28
D gene: .
clone size: many
CDR3 DNA: TGTGCCAGCAGTTTTGAGGGGCTTACCTACGAGCAGTACTTC
CDR3 protein: CASSFEGLTYEQYF

J gene: TRBJ1-2
V gene: TRBV30
D gene: .
clone size: many
CDR3 DNA: TGTGCCTGGACTGGGGGAGGCGGAGGCTACACCTTC
CDR3 protein: CAWTGGGGGYTF

J gene: TRBJ2-2
V gene: TRBV20-1
D gene: TRBD2
clone size: many
CDR3 DNA: TGCAGTGCCCGCGGGAGCAACACCGGGGAGCTGTTTTTT
CDR3 protein: CSARGSNTGELFF

J gene: TRBJ2-7
V gene: TRBV10-1
D gene: .
clone size: .
CDR3 DNA: TGCGCCAGCAGTGAGAAACGACGGAAATACGAGCAGTACTTC
CDR3 protein: CASSEKRRKYEQYF

J gene: TRBJ2-2
V gene: TRBV9
D gene: .
clone size: .
CDR3 DNA: TGTGCCAGCAGCGTAGATTGGGACGGTGGGACCGGGGAGCTGTTTTTT
CDR3 protein: CASSVDWDGGTGELFF

J gene: TRBJ1-5
V gene: TRBV30
D gene: .
clone size: .
CDR3 DNA: TGTGCCTGGAGTGTACGGGACGGGGGTCAGCCCCAGCATTTT
CDR3 protein: CAWSVRDGGQPQHF

J gene: TRBJ1-3
V gene: TRBV6-2/TRBV6-3
D gene: TRBD1
clone size: few
CDR3 DNA: TGTGCCAGCAGTTACGGGACAGGGGGCAAGGCTGGAAACACCATATATTTT
CDR3 protein: CASSYGTGGKAGNTIYF

J gene: TRBJ1-5
V gene: TRBV19
D gene: .
clone size: few
CDR3 DNA: TGTGCCAGTAGTGATGGGGGGGCCCGGCCCCAGCATTTT
CDR3 protein: CASSDGGARPQHF

J gene: TRBJ2-1
V gene: TRBV10-3
D gene: .
clone size: .
CDR3 DNA: TGTGCCATCAGTGAGAGTGGCAAGTTCGGAGAGCAGTTCTTC
CDR3 protein: CAISESGKFGEQFF

J gene: TRBJ2-2
V gene: TRBV24-1
D gene: .
clone size: few
CDR3 DNA: TGTGCCACCAGTGACCCTGGGGTAGCGAACACCGGGGAGCTGTTTTTT
CDR3 protein: CATSDPGVANTGELFF

J gene: TRBJ2-7
V gene: TRBV30
D gene: TRBD2
clone size: many
CDR3 DNA: TGTGCCTGGAATGGAGCGGGATTAGCGTACGAGCAGTACTTC
CDR3 protein: CAWNGAGLAYEQYF

J gene: TRBJ1-1
V gene: TRBV9
D gene: .
clone size: few
CDR3 DNA: TGTGCCAGCAGCGTTAGTGGGGGGATCACTGAAGCTTTCTTT
CDR3 protein: CASSVSGGITEAFF

J gene: TRBJ1-1
V gene: TRBV2
D gene: .
clone size: many
CDR3 DNA: TGTGCCAGCAGTGAACAGGGTGTATGGAACACTGAAGCTTTCTTT
CDR3 protein: CASSEQGVWNTEAFF

J gene: TRBJ2-7
V gene: TRBV6-2/TRBV6-3
D gene: .
clone size: many
CDR3 DNA: TGTGCCAGCAGCGAGGGGCAATGGACTGGCGAGCAGTACTTC
CDR3 protein: CASSEGQWTGEQYF

J gene: TRBJ2-2
V gene: TRBV5-1
D gene: .
clone size: .
CDR3 DNA: TGCGCCAGCAGCTTGGACCGGGGGACTGCCTCTCGGGAGCTGTTTTTT
CDR3 protein: CASSLDRGTASRELFF

J gene: TRBJ1-3
V gene: TRBV7-6
D gene: .
clone size: .
CDR3 DNA: TGTGCCAGCAGCTTAGAAGGGACCCTCCGGGATTTT
CDR3 protein: CASSLEGTLRDF

J gene: TRBJ2-7
V gene: TRBV20-1
D gene: TRBD1
clone size: many
CDR3 DNA: TGCAGTGCTAGAGGGCAGGGGGTTCGCGACGAGCAGTACTTC
CDR3 protein: CSARGQGVRDEQYF

J gene: TRBJ1-1
V gene: TRBV5-1
D gene: TRBD1
clone size: few
CDR3 DNA: TGCGCCAGCAGCCTTGGACAGGGGGCAAAGGGAACTGAAGCTTTCTTT
CDR3 protein: CASSLGQGAKGTEAFF

J gene: TRBJ2-7
V gene: TRBV28
D gene: TRBD2
clone size: many
CDR3 DNA: TGTGCCAGCCCCCCCTCACCAGCGGGACGGGACTACGAGCAGTACTTC
CDR3 protein: CASPPSPAGRDYEQYF

J gene: TRBJ2-2
V gene: TRBV28
D gene: TRBD1
clone size: many
CDR3 DNA: TGTGCCAGCAGCCCGGACAGGGTGGGCACCGGGGAGCTGTTTTTT
CDR3 protein: CASSPDRVGTGELFF

J gene: TRBJ2-5
V gene: TRBV2
D gene: .
clone size: many
CDR3 DNA: TGTGCCAGCAGGGAACAAGAGACCCAGTACTTC
CDR3 protein: CASREQETQYF

J gene: TRBJ1-1
V gene: TRBV7-2
D gene: TRBD1
clone size: .
CDR3 DNA: TGTGCCAGCAGCACGAGACAGGGGGCTCCAAACACTGAAGCTTTCTTT
CDR3 protein: CASSTRQGAPNTEAFF

J gene: TRBJ2-5
V gene: TRBV12-3/TRBV12-4
D gene: TRBD2
clone size: .
CDR3 DNA: TGTGCCAGCAGTTTCTGGACTAGCGCCTTCCAAGAGACCCAGTACTTC
CDR3 protein: CASSFWTSAFQETQYF

J gene: TRBJ2-7
V gene: TRBV20-1
D gene: .
clone size: .
CDR3 DNA: TGCAGTGCTTCCCACTTAAGTAACTCCTACGAGCAGTACTTC
CDR3 protein: CSASHLSNSYEQYF

J gene: TRBJ2-7
V gene: TRBV20-1
D gene: TRBD2
clone size: few
CDR3 DNA: TGCAGTGCTAGTGATGGCGGGAGTGGCTACGAGCAGTACTTC
CDR3 protein: CSASDGGSGYEQYF

J gene: TRBJ1-2
V gene: TRBV3-1
D gene: TRBD1
clone size: few
CDR3 DNA: TGTGCCAGTGCCGGCTACAGGGGGAACTATGGCTACACCTTC
CDR3 protein: CASAGYRGNYGYTF

J gene: TRBJ2-5
V gene: TRBV6-1
D gene: .
clone size: many
CDR3 DNA: TGTGCCAGCAGCCACGAACTGCAAGAGACCCAGTACTTC
CDR3 protein: CASSHELQETQYF

J gene: TRBJ2-7
V gene: TRBV15
D gene: .
clone size: many
CDR3 DNA: TGTGCCACCAGCAGAGGCCAGCGGCTGTCCTACGAGCAGTACTTC
CDR3 protein: CATSRGQRLSYEQYF

J gene: TRBJ2-2
V gene: TRBV30
D gene: .
clone size: .
CDR3 DNA: TGTGCCTGGAGTGTAAGTTTTTGGAACACCGGGGAGCTGTTTTTT
CDR3 protein: CAWSVSFWNTGELFF

J gene: TRBJ2-5
V gene: TRBV3-1
D gene: .
clone size: many
CDR3 DNA: TGTGCCAGCAGCCAAGGAGGACGGCAAGAGACCCAGTACTTC
CDR3 protein: CASSQGGRQETQYF

J gene: TRBJ2-7
V gene: TRBV12-3/TRBV12-4
D gene: .
clone size: many
CDR3 DNA: TGTGCCAGCAGGATACTGGGGCCGACCTACGAGCAGTACTTC
CDR3 protein: CASRILGPTYEQYF

J gene: TRBJ2-7
V gene: TRBV3-1
D gene: TRBD2
clone size: .
CDR3 DNA: TGTGCCAGCAGCGCCGGACTAGCGGCCTACTACGAGCAGTACTTC
CDR3 protein: CASSAGLAAYYEQYF

J gene: TRBJ2-7
V gene: TRBV6-2/TRBV6-3
D gene: .
clone size: many
CDR3 DNA: TGTGCCAGCAGTTACCGGAGGTACGAGCAGTACTTC
CDR3 protein: CASSYRRYEQYF

J gene: TRBJ2-7
V gene: TRBV20-1
D gene: TRBD1
clone size: few
CDR3 DNA: TGCAGTGCCCCGGCTCTGACAGGGGCCCTGTCCTACGAGCAGTACTTC
CDR3 protein: CSAPALTGALSYEQYF

J gene: TRBJ1-1
V gene: TRBV28
D gene: TRBD1
clone size: many
CDR3 DNA: TGTGCCAGCAGTGCCGAGACAGGGGTTGGGAGGGCTTTCTTT
CDR3 protein: CASSAETGVGRAFF

J gene: TRBJ2-5
V gene: TRBV6-2/TRBV6-3
D gene: TRBD1
clone size: many
CDR3 DNA: TGTGCCAGCAGTTACTCTGTACCTGGACAGGGCATTGCAGAGACCCAGTACTTC
CDR3 protein: CASSYSVPGQGIAETQYF

J gene: TRBJ1-6
V gene: TRBV27
D gene: TRBD1
clone size: few
CDR3 DNA: TGTGCCAGCAGATTCACAGGGGGGGATTCACCCCTCCACTTT
CDR3 protein: CASRFTGGDSPLHF

J gene: TRBJ2-6
V gene: TRBV10-3
D gene: .
clone size: many
CDR3 DNA: TGTGCCATCAGTGAGGGGTGGGCGACTGGGGCCAACGTCCTGACTTTC
CDR3 protein: CAISEGWATGANVLTF

J gene: TRBJ1-1
V gene: TRBV29-1
D gene: .
clone size: many
CDR3 DNA: TGCAGCGTTGGAATTTTGCAGAACACTGAAGCTTTCTTT
CDR3 protein: CSVGILQNTEAFF

J gene: TRBJ2-6
V gene: TRBV27
D gene: TRBD1
clone size: few
CDR3 DNA: TGTGCCAGCAGTCTCATACCCCCGGGACAGGCGTCCTCTGGGGCCAACGTCCTGACTTTC
CDR3 protein: CASSLIPPGQASSGANVLTF

J gene: TRBJ2-7
V gene: TRBV4-1
D gene: TRBD1
clone size: .
CDR3 DNA: TGCGCCAGCAGCCTGTGGACAGGGGGCCGAGAGCAGTACTTC
CDR3 protein: CASSLWTGGREQYF

J gene: TRBJ1-1
V gene: TRBV20-1
D gene: .
clone size: few
CDR3 DNA: TGCAGTGCTAGACGCCGGGGCACTGAAGCTTTCTTT
CDR3 protein: CSARRRGTEAFF

J gene: TRBJ2-4
V gene: TRBV2
D gene: TRBD2
clone size: many
CDR3 DNA: TGTGCCAGCAGGGGAGGGGAGGCCAAAAACATTCAGTACTTC
CDR3 protein: CASRGGEAKNIQYF

J gene: TRBJ2-7
V gene: TRBV19
D gene: TRBD2
clone size: .
CDR3 DNA: TGTGCCAGTAGTACCGGGACTAGCGGGAACTACGAGCAGTACTTC
CDR3 protein: CASSTGTSGNYEQYF